This T cell receptor beta chain stems from a study of OX40 agonist ivuxolimab in advanced cancers. This CDR3 comprises 11 residues. V shed 10 bases and J shed 5 bases, with 11 bases lying between them. Germline loops: CDR1 LNHDA, CDR2 SQIVND (reference sequence). Study-level points and caveats: More expanded clones were found, on average, in CD8+ than in CD4+ T cells.

Of note for this clone: What it binds is unknown.

Repertoires were generated with immunoSEQ multiplex PCR, while TCRdb's copy carries only in-frame clones and drops some. Counted here are approximately 68,000 clones, approximately 86% occurring once; the ten biggest clones make up roughly 0.64%. The rearrangement joins TRBV19 to TRBJ1-2; D gene unclear. The sample was CD4+ or CD8+ T cells sorted from blood, taken in a trial of the OX40 agonist ivuxolimab. This TCR derives from an adult with an advanced solid tumor such as melanoma, head and neck, liver or kidney cancer. CDR3 amino acids: CATGAGYGYTF. DNA for the CDR3: TGTGCCACCGGCGCGGGGTATGGCTACACCTTC.